The next 24 T cell receptor beta chains were all read from a single sample in a study of Graves' ophthalmopathy and Graves' hyperthyroidism. The study amplified TCR beta CDR3 regions using RNA transcripts. The authors performed first-round RT-PCR with HTBI primers and then a second-round multiplex PCR. One entry per CDR3 protein, called by TCRdb with MiXCR from the multiplex PCR reads. The table shows 350,000 or so distinct CDR3 sequences, with roughly 17% occurring only once. Input material: peripheral blood. These receptors all come from an adult man with Graves' ophthalmopathy.

This clonotype has a count of ten or more. The chain couples TRBV6-1 to TRBJ2-3; D is perhaps TRBD2 (5 bases). Looked up from germline, CDR1 is MNHNS and CDR2 is SASEGT. The V and J ends lost 3 bases and 2 bases respectively, with 12 bases between them. The CDR3 is 15 residues long. Here the CDR3 DNA reads TGTGCCAGCAGTGATGCGGGCTCCGTCACAGATACGCAGTATTTT. This sequence encodes CASSDAGSVTDTQYF.

This clonotype was detected many times. The V call is TRBV6-2 or TRBV6-3, the J call TRBJ2-5, with D unresolved. The CDR3 is 14 residues long. With 8 bases removed from V and 12 bases from J, the gap between germline ends came to 25 bases. Germline V gene data show CDR1 as MNHEY and CDR2 as SVGEGT. The CDR3 region is CASLPRPSWRHEYF. The CDR3 nucleotides read TGTGCCAGCCTACCTCGTCCTTCCTGGCGACATGAGTACTTC.

This chain links TRBV24-1 with TRBJ2-5; the match to TRBD2 covers 8 bases. There are 17 residues in the CDR3. V lost 1 base to trimming and J lost 1 base; unmatched junction nucleotides: 7. The germline V gene encodes CDR1 KGHDR and CDR2 SFDVKD. CDR3 in DNA: TGTGCCACCAGTGATTTAGGGAGCGGGAGAAGCCAAGAGACCCAGTACTTC. Its protein product is CATSDLGSGRSQETQYF.

This clonotype was counted many times. This chain links TRBV12-3 or TRBV12-4 with TRBJ2-7; 10 bases are a match to TRBD1. With V trimmed by 5 bases and J by 2 bases, 9 bases remained unmatched. CDR3 size: 16 residues. The CDR3 is CASSDLPGQGPYEQYF. In DNA form, the CDR3 reads TGTGCCAGCAGTGACCTTCCGGGACAGGGGCCCTACGAGCAGTACTTC.

This clonotype was counted many times. The chain employs TRBV19 and TRBJ1-5; no reliable D call. Germline CDR1 reads LNHDA; CDR2 reads SQIVND (reference sequence). The CDR3 extends over 15 amino acids. The V end lost 7 bases, the J end lost 0 bases, and 13 bases lay between the germline ends. The CDR3 DNA reads TGTGCCAGTACCCCAGTATTATATAGCAATCAGCCCCAGCATTTT. It specifies CASTPVLYSNQPQHF.

This clonotype came up many times. J is TRBJ2-7 and V is TRBV7-2, with TRBD2 matching 13 bases. Germline V lookup: CDR1 SGHTA, CDR2 FQGNSA. V shed 5 bases and J 5 bases; nucleotides not matched to a gene: 9. The CDR3 consists of 16 residues. Written as DNA, the CDR3 is TGTGCCAGCAGCAACCGTCCGGGACTAGCGGGGAACGAGCAGTACTTC. It translates to CASSNRPGLAGNEQYF.

This clonotype was observed at least ten times. This chain uses TRBV16 with TRBJ1-1; possibly TRBD1 for D (6 bases). Germline CDR1 and CDR2: KGHSY and FQNENV. V was clipped by 4 bases and J by 2 bases, with 11 bases between them. This CDR3 contains 14 residues. Written as DNA, the CDR3 is TGTGCCAGCAGCCCCGCGGGGGCTAACACTGAAGCTTTCTTT. Translation: CASSPAGANTEAFF.

The sample holds many counts of this clonotype. This sequence joins TRBV20-1 and TRBJ2-7; possibly TRBD1 or TRBD2 for D (5 bases each). The CDR3 spans 13 residues. In germline, CDR1 is DFQATT, CDR2 SNEGSKA (reference sequence). The CDR3 reads CSKQFKTTGFQYF. As DNA, the CDR3 is TGCAGCAAACAGTTCAAGACTACAGGATTCCAGTACTTC.

In its sample, this clonotype was seen a few times. The chain combines TRBV4-2 with TRBJ2-5, with D tentatively TRBD2 (7 bases). The CDR3 is 15 amino acids. Between the trimmed V and J ends, which lost 0 bases and 5 bases, there was a span of 13 bases. The germline gives CDR1 LGHNA, CDR2 YNFKEQ. The CDR3 sequence is CASSQEGGGGETQYF. The CDR3 coding sequence is TGTGCCAGCAGCCAAGAGGGAGGCGGGGGCGAGACCCAGTACTTC.

This clonotype showed up many times. The V gene is TRBV20-1, the J gene TRBJ2-7, with 12 bases aligning to TRBD2. Germline assignment: CDR1 DFQATT and CDR2 SNEGSKA (reference sequence). V trimming: 2 bases; J trimming: 6 bases; junction bases outside the gene matches: 8. The CDR3 extends over 15 amino acids. The CDR3 here is CSARLLLAGGIEQYF. For the CDR3, the DNA is TGCAGTGCTAGATTACTACTAGCGGGAGGTATCGAGCAGTACTTC.

This clonotype was counted many times. The gene calls are TRBV9 and TRBJ1-1; D is undetermined. Looked up from germline, CDR1 is SGDLS and CDR2 is YYNGEE. This CDR3 has 16 residues. Trimming stripped 0 bases from V and 3 bases from J, with 15 bases between. The CDR3 bases are TGTGCCAGCAGCGTAGAGGGAAGGAGGTGGGACACTGAAGCTTTCTTT. Encoded protein: CASSVEGRRWDTEAFF.

This clonotype was seen ten or more times. The CDR3 loop reads CASRFGTMNTEAFF. DNA of the CDR3: TGTGCCAGCAGGTTCGGGACAATGAACACTGAAGCTTTCTTT. The chain uses TRBV6-1 and TRBJ1-1; a weak D match, TRBD1 (6 bases). Trimming shortened V by 6 bases and J by 0 bases, and 11 bases separated the two germline ends. This CDR3 region has 14 residues. Germline CDR1 reads MNHNS; CDR2 reads SASEGT.

The rearrangement links TRBV6-1 to TRBJ1-1, with no clear D. Germline assignment: CDR1 MNHNS and CDR2 SASEGT. Trimming took 7 bases from V and 2 from J, leaving 14 bases between them. The CDR3 covers 14 residues. In DNA form, the CDR3 reads TGTGCCAGCACCCAAGAGGTCGGCAACACTGAAGCTTTCTTT. It encodes CASTQEVGNTEAFF.

The chain links TRBV29-1 to TRBJ2-7; D is perhaps TRBD2 (6 bases). V lost 4 bases, J lost 2 bases, and 12 bases lay in between. This CDR3 has 13 amino acids. Germline assignment: CDR1 SQVTM and CDR2 ANQGSEA. This CDR3 reads CSVAPRGAYEQYF. In nucleotides, the CDR3 is TGCAGCGTTGCCCCGCGGGGAGCCTACGAGCAGTACTTC.

This clonotype was seen many times. This chain joins TRBV30 and TRBJ2-5; the D is unclear. Trimming pared 5 bases from V and 5 bases from J, leaving 6 bases between. The CDR3 contains 10 residues. Per the germline V gene, CDR1 is GTSNPN and CDR2 is SVGIG (reference sequence). Here the CDR3 reads CAWGRETQYF. The CDR3 nucleotides read TGTGCCTGGGGCCGGGAGACCCAGTACTTC. Looking up the rest from reference TRBV30 and TRBJ2-5 gives the full variable domain: SQTIHQWPATLVQPVGSPLSLECTVEGTSNPNLYWYRQAAGRGLQLLFYSVGIGQISSEVPQNLSASRPQDRQFILSSKKLLLSDSGFYLCAWGRETQYFGPGTRLLVL.

This clonotype was seen at least ten times. A much larger clone lies one base from this, so it may be a read error. The chain employs TRBV6-1 and TRBJ2-7; 9 nucleotides line up with TRBD1. Trimming cost V 3 bases and J 7 bases; bases outside gene matches: 10. Germline V gene lookup returns CDR1 MNHNS and CDR2 SASEGT. CDR3 length: 15 amino acids. The CDR3 sequence: CASSEGTGTPGEQYF. The DNA for the CDR3 is TGTGCCAGCAGTGAGGGGACAGGGACCCCTGGGGAGCAGTACTTC.

This clonotype was counted many times. The genes are TRBV29-1 and TRBJ2-7, with a tentative D call TRBD1 (6 bases). V shed 7 bases and J shed 6 bases, with 19 bases lying between them. The CDR3 loop spans 13 amino acids. Germline CDR1 reads SQVTM; CDR2 reads ANQGSEA. CDR3 DNA sequence: TGCAGCGCCGGGGTGCCAGGGGTAGCCGAGCAGTACTTC. It codes for CSAGVPGVAEQYF.

Many counts were recorded for this clonotype. This chain joins TRBV12-3 or TRBV12-4 and TRBJ2-7, with 9 bases that match TRBD1. CDR3 length equals 15 residues. Trimming cost V 6 bases and J 5 bases; bases outside gene matches: 11. As DNA, the CDR3 is TGTGCCAGCAGCCCGAGCCGGGACAGGGTTAACGAGCAGTACTTC. It codes for CASSPSRDRVNEQYF.

This clonotype was observed many times. V and J are TRBV20-1 and TRBJ2-7, with D unresolved. The CDR3 runs 13 residues. Looked up from germline, CDR1 is DFQATT and CDR2 is SNEGSKA (reference sequence). V lost 0 bases to trimming and J lost 7 bases, with 13 bases between them. The CDR3 reads CSARDGRPGEQYF. The CDR3 nucleotides read TGCAGTGCTAGAGATGGGCGGCCCGGGGAGCAGTACTTC.

This clonotype has a count of ten or more. This chain uses TRBV11-3 with TRBJ1-1; D gene unclear. This CDR3 spans 15 amino acids. Per germline, CDR1 SGHNT and CDR2 YENEEA. The germline V and J ends were trimmed by 1 base and 1 base, with 10 bases remaining between them. The CDR3 coding sequence is TGTGCCAGCAGCTTAGGAGGACTCGCGAACACTGAAGCTTTCTTT. Its protein is CASSLGGLANTEAFF.

This clonotype was recorded at least ten times. This chain links TRBV20-1 with TRBJ2-7; 7 nucleotides line up with TRBD1. CDR3 length equals 14 residues. V was clipped by 5 bases and J by 3 bases; unmatched bases: 10. From germline, CDR1 is DFQATT and CDR2 SNEGSKA (reference sequence). CDR3 in DNA: TGCAGTGCTCCGCTGTCGGGACAGATCTACGAGCAGTACTTC. It yields the protein CSAPLSGQIYEQYF.

The V call is TRBV20-1, the J call TRBJ1-5, with unresolved D. With 5 bases removed from V and 1 base from J, the gap between germline ends came to 15 bases. Germline V lookup: CDR1 DFQATT, CDR2 SNEGSKA (reference sequence). CDR3 length: 15 amino acids. The CDR3: CSAESFGQSNQPQHF. CDR3 DNA sequence: TGCAGTGCTGAAAGTTTCGGCCAGAGCAATCAGCCCCAGCATTTT.

This clonotype was detected many times. The V call is TRBV7-9, the J call TRBJ2-5; D not certain. V was clipped by 5 bases and J by 5 bases, with 12 bases between them. This CDR3 region has 13 residues. Germline V CDR1 and CDR2: SEHNR, FQNEAQ (reference sequence). CDR3 in amino acids: CASSRGRDETQYF. CDR3 DNA: TGTGCCAGCAGCCGAGGACGCGACGAGACCCAGTACTTC.

As regards this clonotype: This may be a read error, as it is one base from a much larger clone. The chain has TRBV2 and TRBJ2-2; the D gene is possibly TRBD2 (7 bases). The CDR3 extends over 18 amino acids. CDR1 and CDR2 from the germline V gene are SNHLY and FYNNEI. V was shortened by 4 bases and J by 0 bases, with 18 bases between the two germline ends. CDR3 protein: CASSAAYGGPTNTGELFF. Written as DNA, the CDR3 is TGTGCCAGCAGTGCAGCCTACGGGGGGCCAACGAACACCGGGGAGCTGTTTTTT.